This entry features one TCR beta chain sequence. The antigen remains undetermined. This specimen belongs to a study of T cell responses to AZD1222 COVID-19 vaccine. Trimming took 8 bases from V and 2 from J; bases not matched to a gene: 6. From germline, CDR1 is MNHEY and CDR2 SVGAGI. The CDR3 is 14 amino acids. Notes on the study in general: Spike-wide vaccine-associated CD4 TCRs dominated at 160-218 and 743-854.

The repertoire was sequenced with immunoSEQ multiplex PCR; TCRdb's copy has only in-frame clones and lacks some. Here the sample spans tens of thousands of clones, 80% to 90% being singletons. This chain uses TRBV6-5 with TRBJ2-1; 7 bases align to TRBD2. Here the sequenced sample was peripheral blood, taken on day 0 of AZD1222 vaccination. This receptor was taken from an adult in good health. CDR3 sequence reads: CASSRGGAYNEQFF. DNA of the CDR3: TGTGCCAGCTCCCGGGGAGGGGCCTACAATGAGCAGTTCTTC.